A selection of T cell receptor beta chains follows, all from one sample in a study of ipilimumab plus nivolumab after autologous stem cell transplantation. Assay used: immunoSEQ multiplex PCR; TCRdb lists only in-frame clones, some missing. The sample shows roughly 16,000 clones, 80% to 85% of them seen only once. This sample comprised PBMCs, obtained in a trial of ipilimumab plus nivolumab as post-transplant consolidation. All receptors derive from a male donor with diffuse large B-cell lymphoma. Each CDR3 is given with its conserved first and last residue. The D gene is left open where the match is weak. Some rows mark clone size as missing; the rest say once, few, many or name a class of expanded clone.

CASQSWAEAFF	TGTGCCAGCCAAAGTTGGGCTGAAGCTTTCTTT	TRBJ1-1	11	TRBV2	NA	NA
CAWSVRGGGRTDTQYF	TGTGCCTGGAGTGTACGCGGGGGGGGGCGCACAGATACGCAGTATTTT	TRBJ2-3	16	TRBV30	TRBD2	NA
CASSIEGRGTNYGYTF	TGTGCCAGTAGTATAGAAGGGAGAGGGACCAACTATGGCTACACCTTC	TRBJ1-2	16	TRBV19	NA	NA
CASSTGTSSNTGELFF	TGTGCCAGCAGCACCGGGACCTCGTCGAACACCGGGGAGCTGTTTTTT	TRBJ2-2	16	TRBV5-8	NA	once
CASGNGGRDTGELFF	TGTGCCAGCGGGAACGGGGGGCGGGACACCGGGGAGCTGTTTTTT	TRBJ2-2	15	TRBV2	NA	NA
CASSPGSPTDYGYTF	TGTGCCAGCAGTCCGGGTTCTCCCACGGACTATGGCTACACCTTC	TRBJ1-2	15	TRBV27	NA	NA
CASSPRGQGDTEAFF	TGTGCCAGCTCACCGAGGGGACAGGGGGACACTGAAGCTTTCTTT	TRBJ1-1	15	TRBV18	TRBD1	NA
CASSHPARRGTDTQYF	TGCGCCAGCAGCCATCCAGCTAGGAGAGGAACAGATACGCAGTATTTT	TRBJ2-3	16	TRBV4-1	NA	NA
CASRQDRGYPGELFF	TGTGCCAGCAGGCAGGACAGAGGGTACCCCGGGGAGCTGTTTTTT	TRBJ2-2	15	TRBV6-1	NA	NA
CASSSRSETQYF	TGCGCCAGCAGCTCCCGATCCGAGACCCAGTACTTC	TRBJ2-5	12	TRBV5-1	NA	NA
CATKTRGDTEAFF	TGTGCCACCAAAACGAGAGGAGACACTGAAGCTTTCTTT	TRBJ1-1	13	TRBV2	NA	NA
CASSPPGHSGGALNF	TGTGCCAGCTCACCACCCGGGCACAGCGGGGGGGCGTTAAATTTT	TRBJ2-3	15	TRBV18	TRBD2	NA
CASSQGQGFPEAFF	TGTGCCAGCAGCCAAGGTCAGGGCTTCCCTGAAGCTTTCTTT	TRBJ1-1	14	TRBV4-2	NA	few
CASSLPGTGDEQYF	TGTGCCAGCAGCCTCCCCGGGACAGGGGACGAGCAGTACTTC	TRBJ2-7	14	TRBV7-2	TRBD1	NA
CASSHYARTDTQYF	TGTGCCAGCAGCCATTATGCTCGCACAGATACGCAGTATTTT	TRBJ2-3	14	TRBV14	NA	NA
CASSQDSAGGLTDTQYF	TGTGCCAGCAGCCAAGATTCAGCGGGGGGGCTGACAGATACGCAGTATTTT	TRBJ2-3	17	TRBV4-2	TRBD2	NA
CSVEDRQTNTIYF	TGCAGCGTTGAAGATCGGCAGACAAACACCATATATTTT	TRBJ1-3	13	TRBV29-1	NA	NA
CATRTGGGNQPQHF	TGTGCCACCAGGACAGGGGGAGGCAATCAGCCCCAGCATTTT	TRBJ1-5	14	TRBV15	TRBD1	NA
CASSLGTGGDNQPQHF	TGTGCCAGCAGCTTAGGGACAGGGGGCGACAATCAGCCCCAGCATTTT	TRBJ1-5	16	TRBV7-8	TRBD1	few
CASSSTPGRDITYNEQFF	TGTGCCAGCAGCTCTACCCCGGGCAGGGACATAACCTACAATGAGCAGTTCTTC	TRBJ2-1	18	TRBV5-5	NA	NA
CASRELTGISYEQYF	TGTGCCAGCAGGGAACTGACAGGGATCTCCTACGAGCAGTACTTC	TRBJ2-7	15	TRBV2	TRBD1	few
CASSRTSGGSYEQYF	TGTGCCAGCAGTAGGACTAGCGGGGGCTCCTACGAGCAGTACTTC	TRBJ2-7	15	TRBV6-5	TRBD2	NA
CASSQVWGPLDEQFF	TGCGCCAGCAGCCAAGTGTGGGGGCCCTTGGATGAGCAGTTCTTC	TRBJ2-1	15	TRBV4-3	NA	NA
CAWSWGVQETQYF	TGTGCCTGGAGTTGGGGCGTCCAAGAGACCCAGTACTTC	TRBJ2-5	13	TRBV30	NA	NA
CASSPPLAGNRNEQFF	TGTGCCAGCAGCCCGCCTCTAGCGGGGAACCGTAATGAGCAGTTCTTC	TRBJ2-1	16	TRBV7-8	TRBD2	once
CASSILATGSSYNSPLHF	TGTGCCAGTAGTATCCTGGCGACAGGGAGCTCCTATAATTCACCCCTCCACTTT	TRBJ1-6	18	TRBV19	TRBD1	NA
CASSPQDHAGAYEQYF	TGTGCCAGCAGCCCGCAGGACCACGCGGGGGCTTACGAGCAGTACTTC	TRBJ2-7	16	TRBV7-6	NA	NA
CASSIGSWNEQFF	TGTGCCAGCAGTATAGGGTCCTGGAATGAGCAGTTCTTC	TRBJ2-1	13	TRBV6-5	NA	NA
CASSSPVGHRGALTDTQYF	TGTGCCAGCAGCTCCCCGGTAGGTCATCGAGGGGCGCTCACAGATACGCAGTATTTT	TRBJ2-3	19	TRBV7-2	NA	NA
CASSELGGYTF	TGTGCCAGCAGTGAATTGGGAGGCTACACCTTC	TRBJ1-2	11	TRBV25-1	NA	NA
CASSVGTSAETQYF	TGTGCCAGCAGCGTAGGAACTAGCGCAGAGACCCAGTACTTC	TRBJ2-5	14	TRBV9	TRBD2	NA
CASSLEWGGFEQYF	TGTGCCAGCAGCTTGGAGTGGGGGGGTTTCGAGCAGTACTTC	TRBJ2-7	14	TRBV7-6	TRBD2	NA
CASSLGGYSYEQYF	TGTGCCAGCAGCTTGGGCGGTTACTCCTACGAGCAGTACTTC	TRBJ2-7	14	TRBV7-9	NA	NA
CASSSQSQTGYTEAFF	TGTGCCAGCTCATCGCAATCTCAAACAGGGTACACTGAAGCTTTCTTT	TRBJ1-1	16	TRBV18	NA	NA
CASSYVTGLSGYTF	TGTGCCAGCAGCTACGTTACAGGGTTAAGTGGCTACACCTTC	TRBJ1-2	14	TRBV28	NA	NA
CASSGIASGANVLTF	TGTGCCAGCAGCGGCATCGCCTCCGGGGCCAACGTCCTGACTTTC	TRBJ2-6	15	TRBV9	NA	NA
CASSPGLTVQETQYF	TGTGCCAGCAGCCCGGGGTTGACAGTTCAAGAGACCCAGTACTTC	TRBJ2-5	15	TRBV5-6	NA	NA
CASSQDSLVSYSGNTIYF	TGCGCCAGCAGCCAAGATTCCCTAGTCAGCTACTCTGGAAACACCATATATTTT	TRBJ1-3	18	TRBV4-3	NA	NA
CASSLPGQRNTGELFF	TGTGCCAGCAGCCTCCCGGGACAGCGGAACACCGGGGAGCTGTTTTTT	TRBJ2-2	16	TRBV21-1	NA	NA
CASSELGQAWTQYF	TGTGCCAGCAGTGAATTAGGACAGGCTTGGACCCAGTACTTC	TRBJ2-5	14	TRBV2	TRBD1	NA
CASSQEPNPHTGELFF	TGTGCCAGCAGCCAAGAGCCAAATCCTCACACCGGGGAGCTGTTTTTT	TRBJ2-2	16	TRBV4-2	NA	NA
CASSEILTANTEAFF	TGTGCCAGCAGTGAGATTTTGACAGCCAACACTGAAGCTTTCTTT	TRBJ1-1	15	TRBV2	NA	NA
CASSQDWGTEAFF	TGTGCCAGCAGCCAGGACTGGGGAACTGAAGCTTTCTTT	TRBJ1-1	13	TRBV9	NA	once
CASILGGDGYTF	TGTGCCAGCATCCTGGGGGGGGATGGCTACACCTTC	TRBJ1-2	12	TRBV6-1	NA	NA
CASSLYAGEGMYNEQFF	TGTGCCAGCAGTTTATATGCGGGCGAGGGTATGTACAATGAGCAGTTCTTC	TRBJ2-1	17	TRBV27	NA	NA
CASSRGGSNQPQHF	TGTGCCAGTAGTCGGGGGGGAAGCAATCAGCCCCAGCATTTT	TRBJ1-5	14	TRBV19	NA	few
CASSVASPGISGNTIYF	TGTGCCAGCAGCGTAGCTTCTCCAGGGATCTCTGGAAACACCATATATTTT	TRBJ1-3	17	TRBV9	NA	NA
CASSEALRLATDTQYF	TGTGCCAGCAGTGAAGCTTTGAGACTAGCTACAGATACGCAGTATTTT	TRBJ2-3	16	TRBV2	TRBD2	NA
CASSKGDNTDTQYF	TGTGCCAGCAGTAAAGGGGACAACACAGATACGCAGTATTTT	TRBJ2-3	14	TRBV6-1	NA	once
CASSPGQGRGVEQFF	TGCGCCAGCAGCCCAGGACAGGGGCGGGGGGTCGAGCAGTTCTTC	TRBJ2-1	15	TRBV5-1	NA	NA
CASSSRTSGGTTDTQYF	TGTGCCAGCAGCTCACGGACTAGCGGGGGGACCACAGATACGCAGTATTTT	TRBJ2-3	17	TRBV5-4	TRBD2	NA
CASSDRGGGYTF	TGTGCCAGCAGCGACAGGGGAGGTGGCTACACCTTC	TRBJ1-2	12	TRBV6-4	TRBD1	NA
CASSYSGTGGGQPQHF	TGTGCCAGCAGTTACTCCGGGACAGGGGGCGGTCAGCCCCAGCATTTT	TRBJ1-5	16	TRBV6-5	TRBD1	NA